The 9 T cell receptor beta chains listed next were all sequenced from one sample in a study of T-cell memory formation after mild COVID-19. TCRdb reanalysed the 5' RACE reads using MiXCR and keeps one entry per CDR3 protein. Of 200,000 to 250,000 distinct CDR3 sequences in the sample, 7.5% to 10% were seen once. Sequencing used PBMCs or a T cell subset sorted from them (not recorded which). Source of these receptors: a man aged 18 to 35 who had mild COVID-19 (a few samples of this study predate the infection). Cell type and time point are not known.

The rearrangement uses TRBV27 and TRBJ2-2; TRBD1 agrees at 8 bases. Germline CDR1 reads MNHEY; CDR2 reads SMNVEV (reference sequence). The ends lost 5 bases at V and 6 bases at J; junction bases unmatched: 17. The CDR3 consists of 18 residues. As DNA, the CDR3 is TGTGCCAGCAGTAGAGTTGACAGGGGACCCAGGACACCCGGGGAGCTGTTTTTT. Translating gives CASSRVDRGPRTPGELFF.

The chain combines TRBV11-2 with TRBJ2-3, with D perhaps matching TRBD2 (6 bases). Germline V lookup: CDR1 SGHAT, CDR2 FQNNGV. The CDR3 has 15 amino acids. Trimming removed 3 bases from V and 0 bases from J, with 10 bases in between. This chain's CDR3 is CASSFPGLSTDTQYF. The CDR3 region has the DNA TGTGCCAGCAGCTTTCCGGGACTCAGCACAGATACGCAGTATTTT.

This clonotype came up many times. CDR3 residues: CASSFLGSGVETQYF. In nucleotides, the CDR3 is TGCGCCAGCAGCTTTTTGGGTAGCGGCGTAGAGACCCAGTACTTC. The V and J genes are TRBV5-1 and TRBJ2-5; weak D call: TRBD2 (6 bases). CDR1 SGHRS and CDR2 YFSETQ come from the germline V gene. The CDR3 totals 15 residues. V was clipped by 2 bases and J by 4 bases, with 15 bases between them.

This clonotype was counted only a few times. This chain joins TRBV12-5 and TRBJ1-6, with D unclear. This CDR3 comprises 11 residues. Trimming cost V 8 bases and J 10 bases, with 9 bases left between them. From germline, CDR1 is LGHNT and CDR2 FRNRAP. The DNA for the CDR3 is TGTGCTAGTTCGGGGAACTCACCCCTCCACTTT. Translating it yields CASSGNSPLHF.

This clonotype was seen more than once but under ten times. The chain uses TRBV10-3 and TRBJ2-2; 9 nucleotides agree with TRBD1. The V gene end was trimmed by 4 bases and the J gene end by 10 bases; junction bases not matched to a gene: 7. This CDR3 region has 14 residues. The germline V gene encodes CDR1 ENHRY and CDR2 SYGVKD. In nucleotides, the CDR3 is TGTGCCATCAGTGCGGGACAGGGTCGTTCGGAGCTGTTTTTT. Amino acid sequence: CAISAGQGRSELFF.

This clonotype came up a few times. The chain links TRBV20-1 to TRBJ2-4; D unresolved. CDR1 and CDR2 (germline): DFQATT, SNEGSKA (reference sequence). V was shortened by 3 bases and J by 0 bases, with 12 bases between the two germline ends. This CDR3 spans 15 amino acids. The CDR3 DNA is TGCAGTGCTAGGTCCAGCGTACTAGCCAAAAACATTCAGTACTTC. It translates to CSARSSVLAKNIQYF.

The rearrangement links TRBV20-1 to TRBJ2-7; D is uncertain. From germline, CDR1 is DFQATT and CDR2 SNEGSKA (reference sequence). The CDR3 length is 12 residues. Trimming took 4 bases from V and 5 from J, leaving 12 bases between them. The CDR3 is CSAIGPPHEQYF. The CDR3 DNA is TGCAGTGCTATCGGACCGCCCCACGAGCAGTACTTC.

The chain employs TRBV11-2 and TRBJ2-5; D perhaps matches TRBD1 (5 bases). Germline CDR1 is SGHAT and CDR2 is FQNNGV. Trimming removed 5 bases at V and 5 bases at J, with 18 bases between. CDR3 length: 15 residues. CDR3 coding DNA: TGTGCCAGCAGCCTAAGCCTCTCAGGGCGGGAGACCCAGTACTTC. It specifies CASSLSLSGRETQYF.

The table lists this clonotype with a few counts. The genes are TRBV7-9 and TRBJ1-3; the D gene is possibly TRBD1 (6 bases). Trimming removed 2 bases at V and 0 bases at J, with 14 bases between. Germline CDR1 SEHNR, CDR2 FQNEAQ (reference sequence). CDR3 length: 17 residues. The CDR3 is CASSLLTGYPSGNTIYF. CDR3 sequence (DNA): TGTGCCAGCAGCTTACTTACAGGGTATCCCTCTGGAAACACCATATATTTT.